This passage covers 20 T cell receptor beta chains from one sample sequenced in a study of T cells in Graves' hyperthyroidism and ophthalmopathy. TCR beta CDR3 regions were amplified from RNA. Using the HTBI primer set, a first-round RT-PCR was run on the TCR CDR3. Each CDR3 protein is one row after TCRdb ran MiXCR on the multiplex PCR reads. The sample contains some 150,000 distinct CDR3 sequences, around 20% of which appear only once. Sequencing was performed on blood. All receptors derive from a woman aged 45-65 years with Graves' hyperthyroidism that later progressed to Graves' ophthalmopathy.

This clonotype showed up many times. This chain joins TRBV7-2 and TRBJ2-3; 12 bases are shared with TRBD2. V lost 3 bases and J lost 6; bases outside the gene matches: 10. Looked up from germline, CDR1 is SGHTA and CDR2 is FQGNSA. The CDR3 spans 17 residues. CDR3 amino acids: CASSLPTSGRGGDTQYF. As DNA, the CDR3 is TGTGCCAGCAGCTTGCCGACTAGCGGGAGAGGAGGGGATACGCAGTATTTT.

This clonotype occurred many times. The chain has TRBV11-2 and TRBJ2-7; 7 bases agree with TRBD2. Germline V lookup: CDR1 SGHAT, CDR2 FQNNGV. V shed 10 bases and J 0 bases; nucleotides not matched to a gene: 9. The CDR3 covers 14 residues. The CDR3 spells CANEGRVLSYEQYF. The DNA for the CDR3 is TGTGCCAACGAGGGGAGGGTACTCTCCTACGAGCAGTACTTC. Using reference TRBV11-2 and TRBJ2-7 for the parts outside the CDR3, the full variable domain is EAGVAQSPRYKIIEKRQSVAFWCNPISGHATLYWYQQILGQGPKLLIQFQNNGVVDDSQLPKDRFSAERLKGVDSTLKIQPAKLEDSAVYLCANEGRVLSYEQYFGPGTRLTVT.

This clonotype was observed a handful of times. The V gene is TRBV20-1, the J gene TRBJ2-1; 9 positions match TRBD2. This CDR3 has 15 residues. V dropped 1 base and J dropped 7; count of bases not matched to a gene: 8. Germline CDR1 is DFQATT and CDR2 is SNEGSKA (reference sequence). The CDR3 region is CSARGLAGRFNEQFF. CDR3 in DNA: TGCAGTGCTAGAGGGCTAGCGGGGCGATTTAATGAGCAGTTCTTC.

This clonotype was seen repeatedly, ten times or more. This sequence joins TRBV4-1 and TRBJ1-5, with a weak D call TRBD1 (5 bases). The V and J ends lost 0 bases and 3 bases respectively, with 12 bases between them. CDR1 MGHRA and CDR2 YSYEKL come from the germline V gene. The CDR3 has 16 residues. This CDR3 reads CASSQDGGRANQPQHF. Written as DNA, the CDR3 is TGCGCCAGCAGCCAAGATGGCGGCAGGGCCAATCAGCCCCAGCATTTT.

This clonotype showed up many times. V gene TRBV2 combines with J gene TRBJ2-6; a weak D match, TRBD1 (5 bases). V was pared by 4 bases and J by 4 bases, with 11 bases between. The CDR3 is 15 amino acids. Germline V gene sequence: CDR1 SNHLY, CDR2 FYNNEI. As DNA, the CDR3 is TGTGCCAGCAGTGGTCCAGGGCCCGGGGCCAACGTCCTGACTTTC. It yields the protein CASSGPGPGANVLTF.

The chain combines TRBV19 with TRBJ2-5; D is uncertain. V dropped 5 bases and J dropped 2 bases, with 9 bases sitting between them. CDR3 size: 13 residues. The germline gives CDR1 LNHDA, CDR2 SQIVND (reference sequence). CDR3 loop: CASSGNFQETQYF. In nucleotides, the CDR3 is TGTGCCAGTAGTGGCAACTTTCAAGAGACCCAGTACTTC. The whole variable domain, remainder taken from reference TRBV19 and TRBJ2-5, is DGGITQSPKYLFRKEGQNVTLSCEQNLNHDAMYWYRQDPGQGLRLIYYSQIVNDFQKGDIAEGYSVSREKKESFPLTVTSAQKNPTAFYLCASSGNFQETQYFGPGTRLLVL.

This clonotype was seen a few times. V and J are TRBV7-6 and TRBJ2-3; D perhaps matches TRBD2 (6 bases). Germline assignment: CDR1 SGHVS and CDR2 FNYEAQ. There are 18 residues in the CDR3. V lost 0 bases to trimming and J lost 0 bases, with 16 bases between them. CDR3 nucleotide sequence: TGTGCCAGCAGCTTAGCGGCGGGTAGCGGAACTAGCACAGATACGCAGTATTTT. It codes for CASSLAAGSGTSTDTQYF.

This clonotype came up a few times. The rearrangement joins TRBV12-3 or TRBV12-4 to TRBJ1-2; D is uncertain. The CDR3 contains 11 residues. With 1 base removed from V and 8 bases from J, the gap between germline ends came to 5 bases. The CDR3 DNA follows: TGTGCCAGCAGTTTAGGGTACGGCTACACCTTC. Encoded protein: CASSLGYGYTF.

In this sample, this clonotype turned up a few times. This chain connects TRBV2 to TRBJ2-5; 10 bases agree with TRBD2. The J segment lost 2 bases and the V segment lost 0 bases, leaving 0 bases of the junction unmatched. The CDR3 sequence is 15 residues long. The germline V gene encodes CDR1 SNHLY and CDR2 FYNNEI. CDR3 coding DNA: TGTGCCAGCAGTGAAGCACTAGCGGGACAAGAGACCCAGTACTTC. Its translation: CASSEALAGQETQYF.

This clonotype was found a few times. This rearrangement joins TRBV28 to TRBJ1-3; no reliable D call. The V and J ends lost 7 bases and 4 bases respectively, with 11 bases between them. CDR1 MDHEN and CDR2 SYDVKM come from the germline V gene. This CDR3 is 13 amino acids long. The DNA for the CDR3 is TGTGCCAGCACCGAACCCCGGGGAAACACCATATATTTT. Translating gives CASTEPRGNTIYF.

V usage is TRBV9 and J usage is TRBJ2-5; 7 bases line up with TRBD2. Germline-derived CDR1 and CDR2 are SGDLS and YYNGEE. The J segment lost 1 base and the V segment lost 4 bases, leaving 10 bases of the junction unmatched. The CDR3 totals 16 residues. The CDR3 DNA reads TGTGCCAGCAGCCCTGGGCTAGCGGACTTCCAAGAGACCCAGTACTTC. It codes for CASSPGLADFQETQYF.

This clonotype was seen many times. V is TRBV27 and J is TRBJ2-1; 9 nucleotides match TRBD2. The length of the CDR3 is 16 residues. The trim removed 3 bases at V and 3 bases at J, leaving 6 bases unmatched. Germline values: CDR1 MNHEY, CDR2 SMNVEV (reference sequence). The CDR3 coding sequence is TGTGCCAGCAGTTTCAGTGCGACTAGCGGCTACAATGAGCAGTTCTTC. This codes for CASSFSATSGYNEQFF.

This clonotype has more than one count but fewer than ten. V and J are TRBV6-1 and TRBJ2-7; weak D call: TRBD1 (5 bases). Germline V gives CDR1 MNHNS, CDR2 SASEGT. This CDR3 contains 14 residues. Trimming pared 6 bases from V and 2 bases from J, leaving 14 bases between. The chain's CDR3 is CASRSRVSPYEQYF. The CDR3 region has the DNA TGTGCCAGCAGAAGCAGGGTATCCCCCTACGAGCAGTACTTC.

This clonotype was counted at least ten times. The CDR3 DNA reads as TGCAGTGGTTTAGCGGCGCGAGATACGCAGTATTTT. Translated, it gives CSGLAARDTQYF. This sequence joins TRBV20-1 and TRBJ2-3; the D gene is possibly TRBD2 (6 bases). This CDR3 has 12 amino acids. The V end was cut by 7 bases, the J end by 5 bases, with 13 bases between. Per the germline V gene, CDR1 is DFQATT and CDR2 is SNEGSKA (reference sequence).

This clonotype has a count of ten or more. The genes are TRBV7-2 and TRBJ2-4, with D uncertain. This CDR3 comprises 14 residues. Germline CDR1 is SGHTA and CDR2 is FQGNSA. The germline V and J ends were trimmed by 5 bases and 2 bases, with 10 bases remaining between them. Here the CDR3 reads CASSAGMTKNIQYF. The CDR3 DNA is TGTGCCAGCAGCGCCGGCATGACCAAAAACATTCAGTACTTC.

This clonotype has a count of ten or more. V and J are TRBV5-1 and TRBJ1-1; 11 bases map to TRBD1. The V and J ends lost 4 bases and 1 base, in that order; junction bases with no gene match: 3. CDR1 is SGHRS and CDR2 is YFSETQ in the germline V gene. The CDR3 length is 15 residues. CDR3 coding DNA: TGCGCCAGCAGCAGGACAGGGGGCACGAACACTGAAGCTTTCTTT. Residues: CASSRTGGTNTEAFF.

This chain links TRBV6-1 with TRBJ2-3; 10 positions match TRBD2. Looked up from germline, CDR1 is MNHNS and CDR2 is SASEGT. The CDR3 has 15 residues. With 5 bases clipped from V and 3 bases from J, the junction kept 5 bases outside the gene matches. Here the CDR3 reads CASSNVGLATDTQYF. In DNA form, the CDR3 reads TGTGCCAGCAGTAACGTGGGACTAGCGACAGATACGCAGTATTTT.

This clonotype has a count of ten or more. The chain is built from TRBV5-1 and TRBJ2-3; TRBD1 or TRBD2 may be the D gene (5 bases each). The CDR3 totals 15 residues. Germline V gene sequence: CDR1 SGHRS, CDR2 YFSETQ. Trimming cost V 4 bases and J 0 bases, with 12 bases left between them. CDR3 nucleotides: TGCGCCAGCAGCATGGGACGCCCTAGCACAGATACGCAGTATTTT. This encodes CASSMGRPSTDTQYF.

This chain links TRBV27 with TRBJ1-1; 10 bases agree with TRBD1. Germline values: CDR1 MNHEY, CDR2 SMNVEV (reference sequence). CDR3 length: 14 amino acids. Losses at the gene ends were 8 bases for V and 0 bases for J; bases not matched to a gene: 3. CDR3 sequence (DNA): TGTGCCAGCCGGGACAGGGGAATGAACACTGAAGCTTTCTTT. Its translation: CASRDRGMNTEAFF.

V usage is TRBV2 and J usage is TRBJ1-4, with 7 bases identical to TRBD1. CDR1 and CDR2 from the germline V gene are SNHLY and FYNNEI. The CDR3 covers 13 residues. With V trimmed by 7 bases and J by 11 bases, 10 bases remained unmatched. This chain's CDR3 is CASIPGGSAKLFF. The CDR3 region has the DNA TGTGCCAGCATCCCAGGGGGATCGGCGAAACTGTTTTTT.